The clone carrying this T cell receptor (beta chain) was counted a few times. The target antigen is unknown. This sample is drawn from a study of T cell repertoires in cytomegalovirus infection. Overall study: Indicated by public TCR beta signatures were CMV infection and matching HLA type.

This CDR3 contains 16 residues. The V gene end was trimmed by 4 bases and the J gene end by 3 bases; junction bases not matched to a gene: 6. Study-wide results and caveats: There were HLA-C-restricted CMV-specific TCR beta clonotypes dominating the ex vivo response.

TCRdb processed the reads anew with MiXCR; each CDR3 protein has one entry. Among roughly 570,000 distinct CDR3 sequences listed, approximately 40% were seen once. The chain uses TRBV12-3 or TRBV12-4 and TRBJ2-7, with 13 nucleotides matching TRBD2. This sequence was found in a human donor in good health (CMV status not recorded). Some clones in this sample may be carry-over from other donors' samples. The specimen comprised cultured PBMCs, sampled from culture after CMV antigen stimulation. This CDR3 is CASSSPRTSGGYEQYF. The CDR3 bases are TGTGCCAGCAGTTCACCAAGGACTAGCGGGGGCTACGAGCAGTACTTC.